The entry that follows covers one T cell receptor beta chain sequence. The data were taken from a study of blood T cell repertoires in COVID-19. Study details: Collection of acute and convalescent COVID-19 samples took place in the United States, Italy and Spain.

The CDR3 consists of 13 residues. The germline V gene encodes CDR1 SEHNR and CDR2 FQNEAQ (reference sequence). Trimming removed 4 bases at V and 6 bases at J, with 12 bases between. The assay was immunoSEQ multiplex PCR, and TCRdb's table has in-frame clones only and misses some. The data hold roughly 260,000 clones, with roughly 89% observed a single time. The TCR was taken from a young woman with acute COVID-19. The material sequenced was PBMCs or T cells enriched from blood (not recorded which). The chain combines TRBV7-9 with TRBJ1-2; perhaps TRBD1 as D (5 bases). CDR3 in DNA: TGTGCCAGCAGCTCCCCCCAGGGTGATGGCTACACCTTC. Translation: CASSSPQGDGYTF.